The 24 T cell receptor beta chains reported below all come from one sample, sequenced in a study of T cells in Graves' hyperthyroidism and ophthalmopathy (dated by TCRdb to between 2017 and 2020). The method behind the library was multiplex PCR. TCRdb lists the instrument as Illumina HiSeq 2000. The TCR beta CDR3 regions were amplified from the RNA transcripts. The TCR CDR3 was subjected to a first round of RT-PCR using the HTBI primer set and the Qiagen OneStep RT-PCR kit. Starting from the raw public reads, TCRdb applied fastp trimming at Q25, assembled clones with MiXCR and retained in-frame beta chains. Duplicate CDR3 protein sequences are folded into a single record with the most common DNA and genes. Present in this sample are under 350,000 distinct CDR3 sequences, around 13% of which were seen just once. Together, the top ten hold 7.9% of the sample. Sequencing input: blood. These receptors all stem from a woman aged 35 to 49 with Graves' hyperthyroidism.

This clonotype has at least ten counts. The V gene is TRBV28, the J gene TRBJ1-1, with no clear D. Trimming pared 2 bases from V and 2 bases from J, leaving 9 bases between. CDR1 MDHEN and CDR2 SYDVKM come from the germline V gene. The CDR3 is 14 residues long. CDR3 bases: TGTGCCAGCAGTTTAAGGCAGGTTAACACTGAAGCTTTCTTT. This sequence encodes CASSLRQVNTEAFF.

This clonotype was counted many times. The J gene is TRBJ1-1, the V gene TRBV2, with TRBD1 matching over 8 bases. The J segment lost 1 base and the V segment lost 6 bases, leaving 10 bases of the junction unmatched. Germline-derived CDR1 and CDR2 are SNHLY and FYNNEI. The CDR3 runs 16 residues. CDR3 amino acids: CASSQLGTGPNTEAFF. CDR3 sequence (DNA): TGTGCCAGCAGCCAACTAGGGACAGGTCCGAACACTGAAGCTTTCTTT.

This clonotype was counted many times. This clone may be a read error of a much larger clone one base away. The chain joins TRBV2 to TRBJ1-1, with D perhaps TRBD1 (6 bases). The CDR3 is 14 amino acids. Germline values: CDR1 SNHLY, CDR2 FYNNEI. The CDR3 reads CASSVQGQYTKAFF. The DNA of the CDR3 is TGTGCCAGCAGTGTTCAGGGGCAATACACTAAAGCTTTCTTT.

This rearrangement joins TRBV12-3 or TRBV12-4 to TRBJ1-3; no clear D gene. The V end was cut by 2 bases, the J end by 3 bases, with 8 bases between. The CDR3 loop spans 14 amino acids. CDR3 sequence reads: CASSLQDRGNTIYF. The CDR3 nucleotides are TGTGCCAGCAGTTTACAGGACCGTGGAAACACCATATATTTT.

This clonotype was counted only a few times. V is TRBV30 and J is TRBJ1-6; TRBD1 might be the D (5 bases). V lost 5 bases and J lost 7, with 15 bases in between. In germline, CDR1 is GTSNPN, CDR2 SVGIG (reference sequence). The CDR3 consists of 14 residues. This CDR3 reads CAWSLYRLNSPLHF. The CDR3 nucleotides are TGTGCCTGGTCTTTGTACAGGCTAAATTCACCCCTCCACTTT.

The chain combines TRBV7-9 with TRBJ2-5; tentatively, D is TRBD1 (6 bases). Trimming pared 3 bases from V and 6 bases from J, leaving 14 bases between. CDR1 and CDR2 (germline): SEHNR, FQNEAQ (reference sequence). The length of the CDR3 is 14 residues. In DNA, the CDR3 is TGTGCCAGCAGCTTCCAACAGGGTGCAAAGACCCAGTACTTC. Encoded protein: CASSFQQGAKTQYF.

This clonotype was detected many times. The rearrangement links TRBV2 to TRBJ1-5; 11 bases are shared with TRBD1. The germline gives CDR1 SNHLY, CDR2 FYNNEI. There are 15 residues in the CDR3. The ends lost 6 bases at V and 7 bases at J; junction bases unmatched: 8. CDR3 sequence (DNA): TGTGCCAGCAGCGACCGGACAGGGGGCTTCCAGCCCCAGCATTTT. It yields the protein CASSDRTGGFQPQHF.

The table lists this clonotype with many counts. The chain recombines TRBV11-2 with TRBJ2-3, with unresolved D. V was clipped by 1 base and J by 2 bases, with 7 bases between them. The CDR3 is made up of 14 amino acids. The germline V gene has CDR1 SGHAT and CDR2 FQNNGV. The CDR3 here is CASSLVGFTDTQYF. Here the CDR3 DNA reads TGTGCCAGCAGCTTAGTCGGATTCACAGATACGCAGTATTTT.

The chain couples TRBV14 to TRBJ1-3; D is unresolved. Germline CDR1 is SGHDN and CDR2 is FVKESK. The CDR3 runs 15 residues. V shed 0 bases and J shed 1 base, with 7 bases lying between them. The CDR3 spells CASSQDINSGNTIYF. CDR3 DNA: TGTGCCAGCAGCCAAGACATCAATTCTGGAAACACCATATATTTT.

Turning to this clonotype: This may come from a read error, since a much larger clone is one base off. Here the CDR3 DNA reads TGCAGTGCTAGAGAACGGCACGAGCAGTACTTC. Translated, it gives CSARERHEQYF. The rearrangement joins TRBV20-1 to TRBJ2-7; D call uncertain. This CDR3 is 11 amino acids long. Germline V gene data show CDR1 as DFQATT and CDR2 as SNEGSKA (reference sequence). Trimming took 0 bases from V and 5 from J, leaving 5 bases between them.

Many counts were recorded for this clonotype. This chain joins TRBV28 and TRBJ2-7; 8 bases are shared with TRBD2. Looked up from germline, CDR1 is MDHEN and CDR2 is SYDVKM. V shed 5 bases and J 2 bases; nucleotides not matched to a gene: 8. This CDR3 comprises 15 residues. CDR3: CASSESGGATYEQYF. CDR3 bases: TGTGCCAGCAGTGAATCGGGAGGGGCAACCTACGAGCAGTACTTC.

In regard to this clonotype: This could be a read error, since a much larger clone is one nucleotide away. J is TRBJ2-7 and V is TRBV5-1; TRBD2 is a possible D gene (6 bases). The germline gives CDR1 SGHRS, CDR2 YFSETQ. This CDR3 is built from 13 residues. The CDR3 region has the DNA TGTGCCAGCAGCACGGGACTTCCCTACGAGCAGTACTTC. This translates into CASSTGLPYEQYF.

This clonotype was counted at least ten times. J is TRBJ2-7 and V is TRBV2; D is possibly TRBD1 or TRBD2 (6 bases each). Germline assignment: CDR1 SNHLY and CDR2 FYNNEI. V was cut by 7 bases and J by 2 bases, with 15 bases left in between. The CDR3 has 14 residues. The CDR3 DNA reads as TGTGCCAGCAAATACTCGGGGGCTCCCTACGAGCAGTACTTC. Translation gives CASKYSGAPYEQYF.

The sample holds many counts of this clonotype. The rearrangement uses TRBV19 and TRBJ1-2; TRBD1 matches 8 bases. The CDR3 covers 16 residues. Germline V lookup: CDR1 LNHDA, CDR2 SQIVND (reference sequence). The junction had 11 bases not matched to a gene; V was cut back by 6 bases and J by 2 bases. The CDR3 spells CASRQTGDGGNYGYTF. In DNA, the CDR3 is TGTGCCAGTAGACAGACAGGGGACGGTGGCAACTATGGCTACACCTTC.

This clonotype was counted ten times or more. The chain joins TRBV7-9 to TRBJ1-5; 9 nucleotides align to TRBD1. The germline V gene encodes CDR1 SEHNR and CDR2 FQNEAQ (reference sequence). The CDR3 is made up of 17 amino acids. V lost 5 bases and J lost 0; bases outside the gene matches: 8. The CDR3 region has the DNA TGTGCCAGCAGCCTTGGGACAGGGACATATAGCAATCAGCCCCAGCATTTT. Amino acids: CASSLGTGTYSNQPQHF.

As to this clonotype: One base away lies a much larger clone, so this may be a sequencing read error. The J gene is TRBJ2-7, the V gene TRBV6-2 or TRBV6-3, with D possibly TRBD2 on 5 matching bases. The CDR3 loop spans 12 amino acids. CDR1 is MNHEY and CDR2 is SVGEGT in the germline V gene. Trimming pared 6 bases from V and 7 bases from J, leaving 13 bases between. As DNA, the CDR3 is TGTGCCAGCAGCCAACTAGGATATGAGCAGTACTTC. Its protein product is CASSQLGYEQYF.

The gene calls are TRBV7-9 and TRBJ1-2, with D possibly being TRBD1 (5 bases). The CDR3 is 15 amino acids. Trimming shortened V by 6 bases and J by 4 bases, and 18 bases separated the two germline ends. Germline CDR1 SEHNR, CDR2 FQNEAQ (reference sequence). The CDR3: CASSSGTAVSYGYTF. The CDR3 DNA reads TGTGCCAGCAGTTCCGGGACCGCCGTCTCCTATGGCTACACCTTC.

The V gene is TRBV6-5, the J gene TRBJ1-2; no firm D call. Germline V gives CDR1 MNHEY, CDR2 SVGAGI. This CDR3 region has 12 residues. Trimming cost V 2 bases and J 5 bases, with 6 bases left between them. CDR3 nucleotides: TGTGCCAGCAGTTACGACGGATATGGCTACACCTTC. Protein: CASSYDGYGYTF.

This clonotype was counted at least ten times. The rearrangement joins TRBV29-1 to TRBJ1-4; 8 bases map to TRBD1. Germline V gives CDR1 SQVTM, CDR2 ANQGSEA. The CDR3 length is 13 residues. J was trimmed by 7 bases and V by 6 bases; bases with no gene match: 7. In DNA form, the CDR3 reads TGCAGCGTCCCCCTAGGACAGGGTGAAAAACTGTTTTTT. It encodes CSVPLGQGEKLFF.

The CDR3: CASSLVQGARTLSYEQYF. The CDR3 DNA follows: TGTGCCAGCAGCTTAGTACAGGGGGCGCGTACTCTCTCCTACGAGCAGTACTTC. The chain is built from TRBV13 and TRBJ2-7; 9 positions match TRBD1. This CDR3 contains 18 residues. With V trimmed by 1 base and J by 0 bases, 10 bases remained unmatched. In germline, CDR1 is PRHDT, CDR2 FYEKMQ (reference sequence).

V is TRBV5-6 and J is TRBJ1-3, with D possibly being TRBD1 (6 bases). Trimming cost V 6 bases and J 4 bases, with 11 bases left between them. The CDR3 spans 13 residues. CDR1 is SGHDT and CDR2 is YYEEEE in the germline V gene. In DNA, the CDR3 is TGTGCCAGCAAGGGGGAGTCCGGAAACACCATATATTTT. It yields the protein CASKGESGNTIYF.

At least ten counts were recorded for this clonotype. V usage is TRBV13 and J usage is TRBJ2-7, with TRBD2 as a possible D gene (6 bases). The germline V gene has CDR1 PRHDT and CDR2 FYEKMQ (reference sequence). V lost 7 bases and J lost 1, with 11 bases in between. This CDR3 spans 13 amino acids. In DNA, the CDR3 is TGTGCCAGCAAGACTAGGGAGTCCTACGAGCAGTACTTC. Its translation is CASKTRESYEQYF.

This clonotype has just a few counts. The genes are TRBV7-9 and TRBJ2-2, with a possible D match to TRBD1 (6 bases). V was cut by 5 bases and J by 2 bases, with 12 bases left in between. This CDR3 contains 15 residues. Per germline, CDR1 SEHNR and CDR2 FQNEAQ (reference sequence). This CDR3 is CASSPRTANTGELFF. The CDR3 coding sequence is TGTGCCAGCAGCCCAAGGACAGCCAACACCGGGGAGCTGTTTTTT.

This clonotype was counted at least ten times. The rearrangement links TRBV12-3 or TRBV12-4 to TRBJ1-2, with 7 bases identical to TRBD1. The CDR3 runs 18 residues. V lost 6 bases, J lost 5 bases, and 21 bases stayed unmatched. CDR3 DNA: TGTGCCAGCAGGCCCTCCACCCACGAAGACAGGGATACATATGGCTACACCTTC. Amino acids: CASRPSTHEDRDTYGYTF.